This T cell receptor (beta chain) was found in a study of blood T cell repertoires in COVID-19. The CDR3 consists of 14 residues. The V gene lost 6 bases and the J gene lost 7 bases, with 16 bases spanning the gap. Per the germline V gene, CDR1 is MNHEY and CDR2 is SVGEGT. Sequencing used immunoSEQ multiplex PCR; TCRdb keeps in-frame clones, though not all of them. The sample includes 140,000 to 150,000 clones, more than 80% of them seen just once. The rearrangement uses TRBV6-2 or TRBV6-3 and TRBJ2-1; perhaps TRBD2 as D (6 bases). This clonotype was obtained from a human donor in a cohort sampled during active COVID-19. Sequenced input: peripheral blood. The CDR3: CASSPPSAGNEQFF. Written as DNA, the CDR3 is TGTGCCAGCAGCCCCCCTAGCGCGGGGAATGAGCAGTTCTTC.